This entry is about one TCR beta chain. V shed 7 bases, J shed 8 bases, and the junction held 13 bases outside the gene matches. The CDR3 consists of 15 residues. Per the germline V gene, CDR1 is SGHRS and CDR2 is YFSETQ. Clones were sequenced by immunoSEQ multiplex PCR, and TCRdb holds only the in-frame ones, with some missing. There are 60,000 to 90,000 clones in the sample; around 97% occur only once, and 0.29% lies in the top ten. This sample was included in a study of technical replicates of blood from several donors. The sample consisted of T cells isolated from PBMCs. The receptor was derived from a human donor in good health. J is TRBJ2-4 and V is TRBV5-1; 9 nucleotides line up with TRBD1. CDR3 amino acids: CASATQGAQLDIQYF. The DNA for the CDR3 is TGCGCCAGCGCTACACAGGGGGCGCAGTTGGACATTCAGTACTTC.